This TCR beta chain was retrieved from a study of shared clonotypes between healthy human individuals. Study findings and constraints: A reduction in generation probabilities was seen for non-shared clonotypes relative to those shared by all four donors.

All donors qualified as healthy HIV-negative adults and had experienced no recent acute infections or vaccinations. Each replicate PCR on the sorted subsets used about 0.2 ug DNA (around 31,000 T cell genomes). Clones were sequenced by immunoSEQ multiplex PCR, and TCRdb holds only the in-frame ones, with some missing. In the table there are about 2.4 million clones, around 94% of which are singletons. After removal of 0 bases from V and 2 bases from J, the junction contained 3 bases not matched to a gene. Germline CDR1 reads LGHNA; CDR2 reads YSLEER. The CDR3 loop spans 15 amino acids. Regarding this clone: Its specificity is not known.

The sequencing input was naive CD4+ T cells sorted from blood. Subset noted: CD45RA+ positively selected. The chain carries TRBV4-3 and TRBJ2-7; TRBD2 agrees at 8 bases. The receptor comes from a man aged 18 to 29 in good health. The CDR3 loop reads CASSQEGLGAYEQYF. The DNA for the CDR3 is TGCGCCAGCAGCCAAGAGGGACTAGGAGCCTACGAGCAGTACTTC.